The 6 T cell receptor beta chains given below trace back to one sample, sequenced in a study of CD8 T cells in ankylosing spondylitis. TCRdb called the 5' RACE reads again in MiXCR, with one record for every CDR3 protein. The data contain some 300,000 distinct CDR3 sequences, less than 25% of them singletons. Sequencing was done on a sample of blood, either unsorted or a sorted T cell fraction (not recorded which). Source of these receptors: a female donor with ankylosing spondylitis or in good health (not recorded which).

Details on this clonotype: The conserved closing phenylalanine or tryptophan is absent in this CDR3, likely reflecting a read error. The chain combines TRBV5-1 with TRBJ2-2; a weak D match, TRBD1 (6 bases). Trimming pared 8 bases from V and 6 bases from J, leaving 11 bases between. The CDR3 runs 12 residues. Germline assignment: CDR1 SGHRS and CDR2 YFSETQ. The CDR3 coding sequence is TGCGCCAGTCCAGGGGATGCCGGGGAGCTGTTTTCT. This codes for CASPGDAGELFS.

The rearrangement uses TRBV6-1 and TRBJ2-7; D may be TRBD1 (6 bases). CDR1 is MNHNS, CDR2 SASEGT, per germline. The CDR3 contains 14 residues. The germline V and J ends were trimmed by 6 bases and 3 bases, with 15 bases remaining between them. The CDR3 DNA reads as TGTGCCAGCAGCCGGAGGACAGCCAACTACGAGCAGTACTTC. Protein sequence: CASSRRTANYEQYF.

J is TRBJ2-7 and V is TRBV2, with TRBD2 as a possible D gene (6 bases). The V gene lost 3 bases and the J gene lost 9 bases, with 18 bases spanning the gap. Looked up from germline, CDR1 is SNHLY and CDR2 is FYNNEI. This CDR3 contains 14 residues. The CDR3 nucleotides read TGTGCCAGCAGTGAGGTGGCAGAAGGGCGGGGGCAGTACTTC. As protein: CASSEVAEGRGQYF.

As to this clonotype: A single base separates this from a much larger clone, so it may be a read error. J is TRBJ2-7 and V is TRBV12-3 or TRBV12-4; D is tentatively TRBD1 or TRBD2 (5 bases each). Trimming left V 6 bases short and J 7 bases short, with 25 bases between. This CDR3 region has 16 residues. The DNA of the CDR3 is TGTGCCAGCAGCCTGGGCCGGGACGGTGCTTTGGTGGAGCAGTACTTC. It yields the protein CASSLGRDGALVEQYF.

The chain links TRBV7-9 to TRBJ2-7; 8 bases fit TRBD2. V shed 3 bases and J 1 base; nucleotides not matched to a gene: 5. The CDR3 runs to 15 residues. The germline CDR1 and CDR2 sequences are SEHNR and FQNEAQ (reference sequence). The CDR3 reads CASSLGLVRSYEQYF. The CDR3 region has the DNA TGTGCCAGCAGCTTGGGACTAGTTCGTTCCTACGAGCAGTACTTC.

This clonotype came up a few times. The chain is built from TRBV6-2 or TRBV6-3 and TRBJ1-1, with D perhaps TRBD1 (5 bases). This CDR3 contains 15 residues. Germline lookup yields CDR1 MNHEY and CDR2 SVGEGT. V was pared by 11 bases and J by 0 bases, with 19 bases between. CDR3 residues: CAAGLLVGVNTEAFF. The CDR3, as DNA: TGTGCCGCAGGGCTTCTCGTGGGGGTGAACACTGAAGCTTTCTTT.